This TCR beta chain was identified in a study of blood T cell repertoires in COVID-19. As for the study in general: Acute and convalescent COVID-19 samples came from the United States, Italy and Spain.

Measured with immunoSEQ multiplex PCR; TCRdb has only the in-frame clones, and not every one. Counted here are fewer than 200,000 clones, roughly four fifths occurring once; the ten biggest clones make up around 12%. The CDR3 spans 16 residues. Germline loops: CDR1 MNHEY, CDR2 SVGEGT. V trimming: 2 bases; J trimming: 9 bases; junction bases outside the gene matches: 12. The TCR comes from a man aged 45-65 years who had recovered from COVID-19. Specimen: PBMCs or T cells enriched from blood (not recorded which). This chain uses TRBV6-2 or TRBV6-3 with TRBJ2-1, with 8 bases matching TRBD1. The CDR3 DNA reads TGTGCCAGCAGTTACCCCTCCCAGACAGGGGACATTGAGCAGTTCTTC. Translating it yields CASSYPSQTGDIEQFF.